This T cell receptor beta chain is from a study of blood T cell repertoires in COVID-19. Measured with immunoSEQ multiplex PCR; TCRdb has only the in-frame clones, and not every one. The data hold 340,000 or so clones, with 80% to 90% observed a single time. Cohorts were determined from participant-reported clinical history. Germline loops: CDR1 MNHEY, CDR2 SVGAGI. The J segment lost 2 bases and the V segment lost 2 bases, leaving 1 base of the junction unmatched. The CDR3 extends over 14 amino acids. Sequencing was carried out using PBMCs or T cells enriched from blood (not recorded which). The TCR sequence derives from a woman between 35 and 50 years old with acute COVID-19. This chain connects TRBV6-5 to TRBJ2-7, with 9 bases identical to TRBD1. CDR3 in DNA: TGTGCCAGCAGTTACAGGACAGGGGCCTACGAGCAGTACTTC. It encodes CASSYRTGAYEQYF.